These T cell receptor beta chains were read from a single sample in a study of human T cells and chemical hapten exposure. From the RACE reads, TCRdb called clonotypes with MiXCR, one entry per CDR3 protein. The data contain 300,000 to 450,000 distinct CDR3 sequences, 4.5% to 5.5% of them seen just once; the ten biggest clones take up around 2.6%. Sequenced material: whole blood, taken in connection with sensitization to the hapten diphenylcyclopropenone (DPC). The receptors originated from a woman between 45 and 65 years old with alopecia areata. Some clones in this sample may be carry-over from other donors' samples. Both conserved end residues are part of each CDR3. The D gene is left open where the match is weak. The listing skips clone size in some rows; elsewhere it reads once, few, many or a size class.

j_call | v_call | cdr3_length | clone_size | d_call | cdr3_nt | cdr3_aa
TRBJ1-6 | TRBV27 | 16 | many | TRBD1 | TGTGCCAGCAGTTCGACAGGGAGCTCCTATAATTCACCCCTCCACTTT | CASSSTGSSYNSPLHF
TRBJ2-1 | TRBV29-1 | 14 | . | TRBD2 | TGCAGCGTTACCCTAGCGGGGGCCGGAAATGAGCAGTTCTTC | CSVTLAGAGNEQFF
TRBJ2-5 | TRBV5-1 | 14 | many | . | TGCGCCAGCAGCTTATCAGCCATCCAAGAGACCCAGTACTTC | CASSLSAIQETQYF
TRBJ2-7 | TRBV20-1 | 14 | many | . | TGCAGTGCTAGTGGGCTCCGGGCATTCAACGAGCAGTACTTC | CSASGLRAFNEQYF
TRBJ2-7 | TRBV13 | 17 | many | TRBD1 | TGTGCCAGCAGCTTGGGGGCCCAGGGGGTCCCCAACTACGAGCAGTACTTC | CASSLGAQGVPNYEQYF
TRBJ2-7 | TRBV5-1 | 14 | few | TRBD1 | TGCGCCAGCAGCACGACAGGGTCTACCTACGAGCAGTACTTC | CASSTTGSTYEQYF
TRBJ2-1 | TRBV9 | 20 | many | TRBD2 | TGTGCCAGCAGCGTAGATTTAGGAGGGACCGGGACTAGCTGGGTCAATGAGCAGTTCTTC | CASSVDLGGTGTSWVNEQFF
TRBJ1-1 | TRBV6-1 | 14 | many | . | TGTGCCAGCAGGCAAAGGGATCAGGGGACTGAAGCTTTCTTT | CASRQRDQGTEAFF
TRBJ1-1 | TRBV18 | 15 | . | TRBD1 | TGTGCCAGCTCACTCCAGACAGGGGGCAGGTCGGGTGCTTTCTTT | CASSLQTGGRSGAFF
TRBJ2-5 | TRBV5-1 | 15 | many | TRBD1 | TGCGCCAGCAGCTTGGAAGGGTCAGGGGGCGAGACCCAGTACTTC | CASSLEGSGGETQYF